This TCR beta chain was identified in a study of control samples from healthy donors and cancer patients. The CDR3 contains 13 residues. The germline gives CDR1 SGHRS, CDR2 YFSETQ. V lost 4 bases and J 5 bases, leaving 12 bases between the germline ends. Libraries were prepared by immunoSEQ multiplex PCR; TCRdb keeps only in-frame clonotypes and omits some of them. The table shows about 75,000 clones, with approximately 84% occurring only once. This TCR was sampled from a man in his fifties in good health. Sequencing input: blood. This sequence joins TRBV5-1 and TRBJ1-2; D gene uncertain. CDR3 bases: TGCGCCAGCAGCGTTGACGGAAAGTATGGCTACACCTTC. Translating gives CASSVDGKYGYTF.